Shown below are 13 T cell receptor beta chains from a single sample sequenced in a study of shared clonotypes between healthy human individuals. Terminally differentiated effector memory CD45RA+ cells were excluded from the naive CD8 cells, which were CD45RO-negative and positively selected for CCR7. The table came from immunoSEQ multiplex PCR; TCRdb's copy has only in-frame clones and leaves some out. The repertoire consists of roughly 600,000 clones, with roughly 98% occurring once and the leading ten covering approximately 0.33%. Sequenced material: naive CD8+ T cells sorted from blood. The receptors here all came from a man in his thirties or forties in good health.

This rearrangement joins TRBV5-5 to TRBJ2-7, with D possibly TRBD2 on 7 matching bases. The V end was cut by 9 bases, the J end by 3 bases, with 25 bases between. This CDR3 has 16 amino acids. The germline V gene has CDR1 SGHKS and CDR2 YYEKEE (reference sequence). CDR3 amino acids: CATTPYPGGDYYEQYF. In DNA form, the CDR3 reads TGTGCCACTACGCCATACCCGGGGGGCGACTACTACGAGCAGTACTTC. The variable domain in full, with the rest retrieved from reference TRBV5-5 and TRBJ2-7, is DAGVTQSPTHLIKTRGQQVTLRCSPISGHKSVSWYQQVLGQGPQFIFQYYEKEERGRGNFPDRFSARQFPNYSSELNVNALLLGDSALYLCATTPYPGGDYYEQYFGPGTRLTVT.

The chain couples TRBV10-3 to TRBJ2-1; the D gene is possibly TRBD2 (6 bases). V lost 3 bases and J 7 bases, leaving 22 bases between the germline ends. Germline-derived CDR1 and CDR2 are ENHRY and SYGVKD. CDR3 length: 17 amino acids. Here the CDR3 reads CAISDPEGLGPRNEQFF. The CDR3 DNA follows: TGTGCCATCAGTGATCCCGAGGGACTCGGCCCGAGGAATGAGCAGTTCTTC.

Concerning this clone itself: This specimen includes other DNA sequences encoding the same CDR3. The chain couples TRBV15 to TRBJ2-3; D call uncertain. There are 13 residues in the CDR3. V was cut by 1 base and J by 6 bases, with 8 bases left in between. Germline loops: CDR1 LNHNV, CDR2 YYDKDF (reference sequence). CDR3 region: CATSRGSRDTQYF. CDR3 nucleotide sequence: TGTGCCACCAGCAGAGGTTCTAGGGATACGCAGTATTTT.

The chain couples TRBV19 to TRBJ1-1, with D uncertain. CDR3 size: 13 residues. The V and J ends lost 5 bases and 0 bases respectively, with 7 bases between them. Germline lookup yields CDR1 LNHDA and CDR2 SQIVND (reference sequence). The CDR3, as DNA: TGTGCCAGTAGTGAGTGGCTGAACACTGAAGCTTTCTTT. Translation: CASSEWLNTEAFF.

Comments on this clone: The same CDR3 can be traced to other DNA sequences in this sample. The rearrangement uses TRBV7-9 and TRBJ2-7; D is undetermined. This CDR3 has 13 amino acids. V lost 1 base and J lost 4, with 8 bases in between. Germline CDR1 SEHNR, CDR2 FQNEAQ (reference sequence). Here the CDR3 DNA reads TGTGCCAGCAGCTTAGTTTCGGGTTACGAGCAGTACTTC. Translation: CASSLVSGYEQYF. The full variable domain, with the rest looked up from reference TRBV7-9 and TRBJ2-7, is DTGVSQNPRHKITKRGQNVTFRCDPISEHNRLYWYRQTLGQGPEFLTYFQNEAQLEKSRLLSDRFSAERPKGSFSTLEIQRTEQGDSAMYLCASSLVSGYEQYFGPGTRLTVT.

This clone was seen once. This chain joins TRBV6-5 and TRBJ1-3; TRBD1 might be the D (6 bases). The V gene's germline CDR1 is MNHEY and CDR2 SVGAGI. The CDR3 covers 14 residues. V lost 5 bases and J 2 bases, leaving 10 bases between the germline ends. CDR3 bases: TGTGCCAGCAGTGGAGGGACACCTGGAAACACCATATATTTT. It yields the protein CASSGGTPGNTIYF.

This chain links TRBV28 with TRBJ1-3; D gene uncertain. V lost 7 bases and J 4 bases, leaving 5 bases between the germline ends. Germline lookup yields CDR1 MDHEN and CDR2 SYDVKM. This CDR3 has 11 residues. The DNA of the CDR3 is TGTGCCAGCATCCTAGGAAACACCATATATTTT. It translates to CASILGNTIYF.

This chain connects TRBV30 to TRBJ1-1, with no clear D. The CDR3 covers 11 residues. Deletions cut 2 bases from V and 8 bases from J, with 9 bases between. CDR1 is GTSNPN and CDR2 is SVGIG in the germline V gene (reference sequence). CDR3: CAWSLGLEAFF. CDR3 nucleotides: TGTGCCTGGAGTCTGGGCCTCGAAGCTTTCTTT. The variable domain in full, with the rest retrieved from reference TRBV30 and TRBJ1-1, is SQTIHQWPATLVQPVGSPLSLECTVEGTSNPNLYWYRQAAGRGLQLLFYSVGIGQISSEVPQNLSASRPQDRQFILSSKKLLLSDSGFYLCAWSLGLEAFFGQGTRLTVV.

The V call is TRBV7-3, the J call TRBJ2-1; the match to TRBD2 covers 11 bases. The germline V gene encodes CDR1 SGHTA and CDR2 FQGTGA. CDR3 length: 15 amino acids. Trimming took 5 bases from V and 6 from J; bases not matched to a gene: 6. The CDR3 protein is CASSQLAGARNEQFF. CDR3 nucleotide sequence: TGTGCCAGCAGCCAACTAGCGGGAGCTCGCAATGAGCAGTTCTTC.

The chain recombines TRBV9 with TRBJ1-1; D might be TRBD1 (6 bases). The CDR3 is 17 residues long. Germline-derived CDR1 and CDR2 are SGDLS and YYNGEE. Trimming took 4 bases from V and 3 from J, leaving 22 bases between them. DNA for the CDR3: TGTGCCAGCAGCCTAGCAGGGGTGGCAGGGTTTGACACTGAAGCTTTCTTT. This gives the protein CASSLAGVAGFDTEAFF.

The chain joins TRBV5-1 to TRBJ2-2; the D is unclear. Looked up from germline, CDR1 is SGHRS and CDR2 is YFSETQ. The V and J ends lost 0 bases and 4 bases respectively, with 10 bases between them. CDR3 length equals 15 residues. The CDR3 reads CASSLVAAVTGELFF. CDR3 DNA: TGCGCCAGCAGCTTGGTGGCTGCGGTCACCGGGGAGCTGTTTTTT.

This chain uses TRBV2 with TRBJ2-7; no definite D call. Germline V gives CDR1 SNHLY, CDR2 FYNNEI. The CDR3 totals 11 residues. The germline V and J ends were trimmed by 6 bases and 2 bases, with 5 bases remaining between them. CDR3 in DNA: TGTGCCAGCAGGAGGACCTACGAGCAGTACTTC. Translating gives CASRRTYEQYF.

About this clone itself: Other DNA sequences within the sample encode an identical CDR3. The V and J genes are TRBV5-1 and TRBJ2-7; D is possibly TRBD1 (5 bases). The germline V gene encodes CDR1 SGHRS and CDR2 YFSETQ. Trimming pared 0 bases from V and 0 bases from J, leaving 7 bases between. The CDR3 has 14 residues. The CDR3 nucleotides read TGCGCCAGCAGCTTGGCAGGGTCCTCCTACGAGCAGTACTTC. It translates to CASSLAGSSYEQYF.